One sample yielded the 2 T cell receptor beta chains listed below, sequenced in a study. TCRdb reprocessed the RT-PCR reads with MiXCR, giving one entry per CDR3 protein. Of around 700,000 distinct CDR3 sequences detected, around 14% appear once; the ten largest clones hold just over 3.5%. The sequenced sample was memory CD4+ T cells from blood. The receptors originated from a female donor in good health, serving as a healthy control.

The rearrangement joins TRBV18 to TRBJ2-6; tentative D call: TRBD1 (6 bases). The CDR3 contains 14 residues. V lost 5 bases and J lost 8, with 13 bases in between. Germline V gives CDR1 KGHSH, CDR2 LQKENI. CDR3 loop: CASSSGAGTNVLTF. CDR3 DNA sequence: TGTGCCAGCTCATCAGGGGCAGGTACCAACGTCCTGACTTTC. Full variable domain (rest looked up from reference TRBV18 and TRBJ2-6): NAGVMQNPRHLVRRRGQEARLRCSPMKGHSHVYWYRQLPEEGLKFMVYLQKENIIDESGMPKERFSAEFPKEGPSILRIQQVVRGDSAAYFCASSSGAGTNVLTFGAGSRLTVL.

The CDR3 region has the DNA TGTGCCAGCAGAATGACAGGGGACCATGAAAAACTGTTTTTT. Translation: CASRMTGDHEKLFF. The V call is TRBV28, the J call TRBJ1-4, with TRBD1 matching 8 bases. The V gene's germline CDR1 is MDHEN and CDR2 SYDVKM. V lost 6 bases and J lost 6; bases outside the gene matches: 6. The CDR3 has 14 residues.